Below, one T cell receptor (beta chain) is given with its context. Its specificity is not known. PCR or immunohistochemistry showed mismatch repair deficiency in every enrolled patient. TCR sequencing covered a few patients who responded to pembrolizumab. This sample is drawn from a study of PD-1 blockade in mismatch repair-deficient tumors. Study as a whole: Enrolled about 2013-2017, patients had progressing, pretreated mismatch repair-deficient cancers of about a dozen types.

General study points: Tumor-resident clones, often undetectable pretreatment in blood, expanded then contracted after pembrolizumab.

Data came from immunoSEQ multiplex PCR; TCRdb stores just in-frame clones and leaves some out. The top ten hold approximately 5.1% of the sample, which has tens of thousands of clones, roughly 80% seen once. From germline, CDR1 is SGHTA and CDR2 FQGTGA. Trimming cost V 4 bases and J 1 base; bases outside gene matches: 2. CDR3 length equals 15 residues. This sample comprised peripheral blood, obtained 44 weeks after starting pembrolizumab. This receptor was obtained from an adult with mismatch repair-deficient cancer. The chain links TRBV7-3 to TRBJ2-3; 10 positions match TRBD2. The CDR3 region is CASSSSGSRTDTQYF. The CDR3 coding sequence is TGTGCCAGCAGCTCTAGCGGGAGCCGCACAGATACGCAGTATTTT.